A single sample gave rise to the 21 T cell receptor beta chains below, sequenced in a study of identical twins. TCRdb analysed the 5' RACE reads with MiXCR anew, one entry per CDR3 protein. This sample has approximately 590,000 distinct CDR3 sequences, with just under 10% found just once. This same sample was also taken into another study, of yellow fever vaccine responses in identical twins.

The sample taken for sequencing was PBMCs. Source of these receptors: a woman between 18 and 29 years old in good health.

This clonotype was detected many times. The chain combines TRBV24-1 with TRBJ1-5, with D perhaps matching TRBD1 (6 bases). CDR3 length: 14 amino acids. V was shortened by 4 bases and J by 2 bases, with 8 bases between the two germline ends. Germline V gene sequence: CDR1 KGHDR, CDR2 SFDVKD. CDR3 residues: CATSDPGGNQPQHF. The CDR3 DNA reads as TGTGCCACCAGTGACCCAGGGGGCAATCAGCCCCAGCATTTT.

This clonotype was counted between two and nine times. The rearrangement uses TRBV2 and TRBJ1-5; D may be TRBD1 (5 bases). V shed 8 bases and J shed 5 bases, with 16 bases lying between them. CDR3 length equals 14 residues. The V gene's germline CDR1 is SNHLY and CDR2 FYNNEI. Here the CDR3 DNA reads TGTGCCAGCTCGTGGGGGGTACGAGATCAGCCCCAGCATTTT. It encodes CASSWGVRDQPQHF.

Many counts were recorded for this clonotype. The J gene is TRBJ2-2, the V gene TRBV20-1, with TRBD2 matching over 12 bases. This CDR3 spans 17 amino acids. The junction had 7 bases not matched to a gene; V was cut back by 3 bases and J by 2 bases. CDR1 and CDR2 (germline): DFQATT, SNEGSKA (reference sequence). CDR3 nucleotide sequence: TGCAGTGCTAGTGATGAGACTAGCGGGGGCAACACCGGGGAGCTGTTTTTT. Protein sequence: CSASDETSGGNTGELFF.

This clonotype was observed at least ten times. J is TRBJ2-7 and V is TRBV3-1; D not resolved. The V end was cut by 1 base, the J end by 5 bases, with 12 bases between. The length of the CDR3 is 14 residues. Germline-derived CDR1 and CDR2 are LGHDT and YNNKEL (reference sequence). The CDR3 sequence is CASSQGQAVDEQYF. The CDR3 region has the DNA TGTGCCAGCAGCCAAGGGCAAGCTGTTGACGAGCAGTACTTC.

The V and J genes are TRBV9 and TRBJ2-7, with 10 nucleotides matching TRBD2. Trimming removed 0 bases from V and 4 bases from J; junction bases left unmatched: 1. Germline CDR1 and CDR2: SGDLS and YYNGEE. The CDR3 has 14 residues. In DNA, the CDR3 is TGTGCCAGCAGCGTAGGGGGACTAGCGTACGAGCAGTACTTC. Its translation: CASSVGGLAYEQYF.

This clonotype has at least ten counts. V and J are TRBV9 and TRBJ2-1, with 8 nucleotides matching TRBD1. Germline loops: CDR1 SGDLS, CDR2 YYNGEE. CDR3 size: 15 residues. V dropped 0 bases and J dropped 5; count of bases not matched to a gene: 4. CDR3 DNA sequence: TGTGCCAGCAGCGTAGTGGACAGGGAAAACAATGAGCAGTTCTTC. Translated: CASSVVDRENNEQFF.

There are many counts of this clonotype. The rearrangement joins TRBV20-1 to TRBJ2-3, with D uncertain. Trimming took 7 bases from V and 0 from J, leaving 8 bases between them. The V gene's germline CDR1 is DFQATT and CDR2 SNEGSKA (reference sequence). The CDR3 totals 12 residues. CDR3: CSVSRSTDTQYF. CDR3 nucleotide sequence: TGCAGTGTCTCCAGGAGCACAGATACGCAGTATTTT.

This clonotype was detected many times. This chain connects TRBV20-1 to TRBJ2-7; 9 bases are shared with TRBD1. Germline trimming cut 2 bases from V and 0 bases from J; bases unmatched to any gene: 8. This CDR3 is 16 amino acids long. CDR1 is DFQATT, CDR2 SNEGSKA, per germline (reference sequence). In DNA, the CDR3 is TGCAGTGCTAGACCCATCACAGGGGGCCTCTCCTACGAGCAGTACTTC. This translates into CSARPITGGLSYEQYF.

This clonotype was picked up a small number of times. The chain links TRBV20-1 to TRBJ2-1; 10 bases match TRBD1. The CDR3 sequence is 15 residues long. Germline CDR1 and CDR2: DFQATT and SNEGSKA (reference sequence). The V segment lost 2 bases and the J segment 4 bases; nucleotides outside the gene matches: 5. The CDR3 DNA is TGCAGTGCTAGAAAGGGGACAGGGGAATACAATGAGCAGTTCTTC. This sequence encodes CSARKGTGEYNEQFF.

This clonotype was found many times. The chain recombines TRBV6-5 with TRBJ1-5; perhaps TRBD1 as D (5 bases). The V gene's germline CDR1 is MNHEY and CDR2 SVGAGI. CDR3 length: 15 amino acids. The V gene lost 2 bases and the J gene lost 0 bases, with 8 bases spanning the gap. CDR3 sequence: CASSYDRNSNQPQHF. CDR3 sequence (DNA): TGTGCCAGCAGTTACGACAGAAATAGCAATCAGCCCCAGCATTTT.

The rearrangement links TRBV4-2 to TRBJ2-7; D may be TRBD1 (5 bases). Germline V lookup: CDR1 LGHNA, CDR2 YNFKEQ. This CDR3 comprises 19 residues. V was cut by 1 base and J by 4 bases, with 26 bases left in between. The CDR3 loop reads CASSQGILIDRLGFYEQYF. The CDR3 nucleotides read TGTGCCAGCAGCCAAGGGATACTAATAGACAGACTGGGTTTTTACGAGCAGTACTTC.

V and J are TRBV15 and TRBJ1-2; 10 bases fit TRBD1. The CDR3 length is 17 residues. CDR1 and CDR2 (germline): LNHNV, YYDKDF (reference sequence). The ends lost 0 bases at V and 8 bases at J; junction bases unmatched: 12. Here the CDR3 reads CATSRDLPTGGAGGYTF. The CDR3 DNA sequence: TGTGCCACCAGCAGAGACCTCCCGACAGGGGGCGCGGGCGGCTACACCTTC.

In its sample, this clonotype was seen a few times. The chain has TRBV5-1 and TRBJ1-3, with no clear D. Trimming cost V 0 bases and J 0 bases, with 7 bases left between them. This CDR3 is 15 amino acids long. The germline CDR1 and CDR2 sequences are SGHRS and YFSETQ. CDR3 sequence: CASSLGHPSGNTIYF. The CDR3 coding sequence is TGCGCCAGCAGCTTGGGACATCCCTCTGGAAACACCATATATTTT.

The table lists this clonotype with a few counts. The chain recombines TRBV6-1 with TRBJ2-3; tentative D call: TRBD2 (5 bases). The CDR3 has 14 amino acids. Germline V CDR1 and CDR2: MNHNS, SASEGT. The V and J ends lost 6 bases and 2 bases respectively, with 12 bases between them. CDR3 sequence (DNA): TGTGCCAGCAGGAATTTCCGGGACACAGATACGCAGTATTTT. Translated: CASRNFRDTDTQYF.

This clonotype came up many times. The chain combines TRBV7-2 with TRBJ2-7; 11 positions match TRBD1. Germline V gives CDR1 SGHTA, CDR2 FQGNSA. The J segment lost 3 bases and the V segment lost 1 base, leaving 2 bases of the junction unmatched. CDR3 length equals 15 residues. CDR3 protein: CASSLGTGGFYEQYF. The CDR3 DNA reads as TGTGCCAGCAGCTTAGGGACAGGGGGCTTCTACGAGCAGTACTTC.

The chain couples TRBV27 to TRBJ2-2; TRBD2 agrees at 9 bases. Germline loops: CDR1 MNHEY, CDR2 SMNVEV (reference sequence). V lost 3 bases to trimming and J lost 9 bases; unmatched junction nucleotides: 8. The CDR3 is made up of 15 amino acids. The CDR3 DNA follows: TGTGCCAGCAGTTTTAGCGGGGGAACCCCCCGGGAGCTGTTTTTT. Its translation: CASSFSGGTPRELFF.

In DNA, the CDR3 is TGTGCCAGTAGTATGTGGCAGGGGTTCTACAATGAGCAGTTCTTC. Translating it yields CASSMWQGFYNEQFF. This chain connects TRBV19 to TRBJ2-1; tentatively, D is TRBD1 (6 bases). CDR3 length: 15 amino acids. Trimming cost V 3 bases and J 3 bases, with 12 bases left between them. Germline assignment: CDR1 LNHDA and CDR2 SQIVND (reference sequence).

In this sample, this clonotype turned up a few times. J is TRBJ1-2 and V is TRBV5-5; 9 positions match TRBD1. The length of the CDR3 is 13 residues. The ends lost 4 bases at V and 7 bases at J; junction bases unmatched: 5. Germline CDR1 and CDR2: SGHKS and YYEKEE (reference sequence). CDR3 sequence reads: CASSRTGGGGYTF. CDR3 nucleotide sequence: TGTGCCAGCAGCCGCACAGGGGGCGGTGGCTACACCTTC.

V is TRBV5-5 and J is TRBJ1-5, with 9 bases aligning to TRBD1. Germline lookup yields CDR1 SGHKS and CDR2 YYEKEE (reference sequence). Losses at the gene ends were 4 bases for V and 5 bases for J; bases not matched to a gene: 13. The CDR3 extends over 17 amino acids. For the CDR3, the DNA is TGTGCCAGCAGCCTCCCATTGACAGGGGGTTTCCATCAGCCCCAGCATTTT. It is translated as CASSLPLTGGFHQPQHF.

This rearrangement joins TRBV20-1 to TRBJ2-7; D assignment may be TRBD1 or TRBD2 (6 bases each). Germline V gene data show CDR1 as DFQATT and CDR2 as SNEGSKA (reference sequence). V dropped 3 bases and J dropped 2 bases, with 14 bases sitting between them. The CDR3 runs to 14 residues. The CDR3 here is CSARDYRDPYEQYF. The DNA of the CDR3 is TGCAGTGCTAGGGACTACAGGGACCCCTACGAGCAGTACTTC.

The chain links TRBV7-2 to TRBJ2-5; TRBD2 aligns across 8 bases. The CDR3 runs to 16 residues. Losses at the gene ends were 7 bases for V and 0 bases for J; bases not matched to a gene: 10. Per the germline V gene, CDR1 is SGHTA and CDR2 is FQGNSA. CDR3: CASNQLRGGNQETQYF. For the CDR3, the DNA is TGTGCCAGCAACCAACTCCGGGGGGGCAACCAAGAGACCCAGTACTTC.